The 31 T cell receptor beta chains presented below share a single source sample, sequenced in a study of blood T cell repertoires in COVID-19. Generated by immunoSEQ multiplex PCR, the TCRdb table keeps only in-frame clones and is missing some. In the table there are over 85,000 clones, roughly 90% of which are singletons. The sample consisted of peripheral blood. The origin of the receptors is a human donor with COVID-19, enrolled during active disease. The donor label of this sample is uncertain.

The chain combines TRBV19 with TRBJ1-5; 9 bases fit TRBD1. Per germline, CDR1 LNHDA and CDR2 SQIVND (reference sequence). V was pared by 7 bases and J by 7 bases, with 5 bases of the junction left unmatched. The CDR3 is 13 amino acids. The CDR3 loop reads CASTGTGYQPQHF. Written as DNA, the CDR3 is TGTGCCAGTACCGGGACAGGGTACCAGCCCCAGCATTTT.

The J gene is TRBJ1-1, the V gene TRBV3-1 (or the pseudogene TRBV3-2); perhaps TRBD1 as D (6 bases). CDR3 length: 14 residues. The V end lost 1 base, the J end lost 4 bases, and 10 bases lay between the germline ends. The germline V gene has CDR1 LGHDT and CDR2 YNNKEL (reference sequence). The CDR3 here is CASSQVNRATEAFF. The CDR3 DNA follows: TGTGCCAGCAGCCAAGTCAACAGGGCCACTGAAGCTTTCTTT.

The chain employs TRBV29-1 and TRBJ1-2, with 9 bases that match TRBD1. CDR3 length: 16 amino acids. The junction had 9 bases not matched to a gene; V was cut back by 1 base and J by 3 bases. Per germline, CDR1 SQVTM and CDR2 ANQGSEA. In DNA, the CDR3 is TGCAGCGTTGAAGCGAAGACAGGGGGGGGTGACTATGGCTACACCTTC. This gives the protein CSVEAKTGGGDYGYTF.

This clone was seen a handful of times. The genes are TRBV6-5 and TRBJ2-1, with TRBD1 matching over 10 bases. CDR3 length equals 15 residues. CDR1 and CDR2 (germline): MNHEY, SVGAGI. The junction had 8 bases not matched to a gene; V was cut back by 6 bases and J by 6 bases. The CDR3 nucleotides are TGTGCCAGCAGCCTTTCCGGGACAGGGGCCAATGAGCAGTTCTTC. It yields the protein CASSLSGTGANEQFF.

The chain couples TRBV5-1 to TRBJ2-1; 9 bases fit TRBD2. Germline CDR1 is SGHRS and CDR2 is YFSETQ. The V and J ends lost 1 base and 0 bases, in that order; junction bases with no gene match: 8. CDR3 length equals 18 residues. DNA of the CDR3: TGCGCCAGCAGCTTGAAAAGCGGGGGGTACAGCTCCTACAATGAGCAGTTCTTC. Translating gives CASSLKSGGYSSYNEQFF.

The genes are TRBV19 and TRBJ2-1, with D perhaps TRBD1 (5 bases). V was pared by 5 bases and J by 4 bases, with 15 bases between. Per germline, CDR1 LNHDA and CDR2 SQIVND (reference sequence). This CDR3 is built from 15 residues. This chain's CDR3 is CASSAGAERYNEQFF. In DNA, the CDR3 is TGTGCCAGTAGTGCTGGGGCCGAGCGATACAATGAGCAGTTCTTC.

The V gene is TRBV25-1, the J gene TRBJ2-5; 7 bases are a match to TRBD1. The CDR3 is made up of 18 amino acids. CDR1 and CDR2 from the germline V gene are MGHDK and SYGVNS. J lost 5 bases, V lost 2 bases, and 17 bases had no gene match. CDR3 in amino acids: CASSEPNSRQGGGETQYF. CDR3 nucleotide sequence: TGTGCCAGCAGTGAACCCAACTCGCGACAGGGTGGTGGGGAGACCCAGTACTTC.

V and J are TRBV7-8 and TRBJ2-7; tentatively, D is TRBD1 (8 bases). Germline CDR1 SGHVS, CDR2 FQNEAQ. CDR3 length equals 13 residues. Trimming stripped 8 bases from V and 4 bases from J, with 15 bases between. The chain's CDR3 is CASGHRGGYEQYF. CDR3 DNA sequence: TGTGCCAGCGGACACAGGGGGGGTTACGAGCAGTACTTC. The variable domain in full, with the rest retrieved from reference TRBV7-8 and TRBJ2-7, is GAGVSQSPRYKVAKRGQDVALRCDPISGHVSLFWYQQALGQGPEFLTYFQNEAQLDKSGLPSDRFFAERPEGSVSTLKIQRTQQEDSAVYLCASGHRGGYEQYFGPGTRLTVT.

Written as DNA, the CDR3 is TGTGCCAGCAGCTTAGGCCTAAGGGGCCTCTCCGAGCAGTACTTC. This sequence encodes CASSLGLRGLSEQYF. The chain links TRBV13 to TRBJ2-7; D might be TRBD1 (5 bases). This CDR3 comprises 15 residues. Trimming removed 0 bases from V and 6 bases from J, with 15 bases in between. Germline V gene lookup returns CDR1 PRHDT and CDR2 FYEKMQ (reference sequence). The variable domain in full, with the rest retrieved from reference TRBV13 and TRBJ2-7, is AAGVIQSPRHLIKEKRETATLKCYPIPRHDTVYWYQQGPGQDPQFLISFYEKMQSDKGSIPDRFSAQQFSDYHSELNMSSLELGDSALYFCASSLGLRGLSEQYFGPGTRLTVT.

The genes are TRBV10-1 and TRBJ2-7; 9 nucleotides agree with TRBD1. With 9 bases clipped from V and 4 bases from J, the junction kept 7 bases outside the gene matches. The CDR3 runs to 13 residues. Germline-derived CDR1 and CDR2 are WNHNN and SYGVQD (reference sequence). The CDR3 region is CASSGTGNYEQYF. CDR3 sequence (DNA): TGCGCCAGTTCGGGGACAGGGAATTACGAGCAGTACTTC.

The chain carries TRBV6-5 and TRBJ1-2; the D is unclear. Germline assignment: CDR1 MNHEY and CDR2 SVGAGI. V lost 0 bases to trimming and J lost 6 bases, with 8 bases between them. The CDR3 totals 13 residues. CDR3 residues: CASSYSPRDGYTF. The CDR3 DNA is TGTGCCAGCAGTTACTCTCCCCGGGATGGCTACACCTTC.

The chain carries TRBV11-2 and TRBJ1-4, with D maybe TRBD1 (5 bases). This CDR3 comprises 15 residues. CDR1 is SGHAT, CDR2 FQNNGV, per germline. Deletions cut 2 bases from V and 5 bases from J, with 12 bases between. This chain's CDR3 is CASSLIAGGNEKLFF. Written as DNA, the CDR3 is TGTGCCAGCAGCTTAATCGCGGGGGGAAATGAAAAACTGTTTTTT.

This chain links TRBV9 with TRBJ2-1, with 7 bases matching TRBD2. CDR1 is SGDLS and CDR2 is YYNGEE in the germline V gene. The length of the CDR3 is 15 residues. With V trimmed by 0 bases and J by 3 bases, 3 bases remained unmatched. The CDR3 reads CASSVGASGYNEQFF. Written as DNA, the CDR3 is TGTGCCAGCAGCGTAGGGGCTAGCGGCTACAATGAGCAGTTCTTC. Full variable domain (missing parts from reference TRBV9 and TRBJ2-1): DSGVTQTPKHLITATGQRVTLRCSPRSGDLSVYWYQQSLDQGLQFLIQYYNGEERAKGNILERFSAQQFPDLHSELNLSSLELGDSALYFCASSVGASGYNEQFFGPGTRLTVL.

The J gene is TRBJ2-5, the V gene TRBV5-1, with 10 bases aligning to TRBD2. Trimming took 6 bases from V and 5 from J; bases not matched to a gene: 7. CDR3 length: 14 residues. Germline lookup yields CDR1 SGHRS and CDR2 YFSETQ. The CDR3 DNA follows: TGCGCCAGCACCCTAGCGGGGGTAGAGGAGACCCAGTACTTC. Protein: CASTLAGVEETQYF.

The chain carries TRBV19 and TRBJ1-5; D unclear. The length of the CDR3 is 15 residues. Trimming removed 3 bases at V and 7 bases at J, with 16 bases between. Germline V gene data show CDR1 as LNHDA and CDR2 as SQIVND (reference sequence). The CDR3 here is CASSMGELAAQPQHF. The CDR3 nucleotides are TGTGCCAGTAGTATGGGTGAACTAGCCGCACAGCCCCAGCATTTT.

V is TRBV18 and J is TRBJ2-5, with 9 bases lining up with TRBD2. The germline V gene has CDR1 KGHSH and CDR2 LQKENI. The J segment lost 1 base and the V segment lost 0 bases, leaving 3 bases of the junction unmatched. The CDR3 extends over 16 amino acids. This chain's CDR3 is CASSPPARGGQETQYF. The CDR3 DNA sequence: TGTGCCAGCTCACCACCTGCGCGGGGGGGCCAAGAGACCCAGTACTTC.

About this clone: The junction differs from germline at one of its ends, possibly a read error. V gene TRBV19 combines with J gene TRBJ1-1; 7 bases agree with TRBD1. Germline V lookup: CDR1 LNHDA, CDR2 SQIVND (reference sequence). This CDR3 region has 14 residues. This chain's CDR3 is CTSSSTQGFTEAFF. Written as DNA, the CDR3 is TGTACCAGTAGCTCCACACAGGGGTTCACTGAAGCTTTCTTT.

The V call is TRBV6-5, the J call TRBJ1-1; tentatively, D is TRBD1 (5 bases). V shed 9 bases and J shed 5 bases, with 16 bases lying between them. Germline V CDR1 and CDR2: MNHEY, SVGAGI. This CDR3 spans 13 amino acids. CDR3 sequence reads: CASQQEWGTEAFF. The CDR3 bases are TGTGCCAGTCAACAGGAATGGGGAACTGAAGCTTTCTTT.

The chain couples TRBV6-4 to TRBJ1-5, with D tentatively TRBD1 (5 bases). The CDR3 totals 16 residues. The V gene lost 1 base and the J gene lost 2 bases, with 12 bases spanning the gap. CDR1 MRHNA and CDR2 SNTAGT come from the germline V gene. The CDR3 protein is CASSDWAGCGNQPQHF. Here the CDR3 DNA reads TGTGCCAGCAGTGACTGGGCAGGGTGTGGCAATCAGCCCCAGCATTTT.

This chain links TRBV11-3 with TRBJ1-2; D gene uncertain. The CDR3 extends over 12 amino acids. The ends were cut back, 1 base at V and 4 bases at J, with 4 bases in the middle. Germline CDR1 reads SGHNT; CDR2 reads YENEEA. The CDR3 DNA reads as TGTGCCAGCAGCTTAGGCAGCTATGGCTACACCTTC. This sequence encodes CASSLGSYGYTF. Variable domain in full (rest from reference TRBV11-3 and TRBJ1-2): EAGVVQSPRYKIIEKKQPVAFWCNPISGHNTLYWYLQNLGQGPELLIRYENEEAVDDSQLPKDRFSAERLKGVDSTLKIQPAELGDSAVYLCASSLGSYGYTFGSGTRLTVV.

This clone turned up a few times. The chain is built from TRBV20-1 and TRBJ2-3; 13 positions match TRBD2. V lost 3 bases and J lost 2; bases outside the gene matches: 5. CDR1 DFQATT and CDR2 SNEGSKA come from the germline V gene (reference sequence). This CDR3 contains 16 residues. The CDR3, as DNA: TGCAGTGCTAGTACTAGCGGGGGGGCCTACACAGATACGCAGTATTTT. Protein product: CSASTSGGAYTDTQYF.

This chain joins TRBV7-3 and TRBJ2-5, with a tentative D call TRBD1 (5 bases). This CDR3 comprises 15 residues. CDR1 is SGHTA, CDR2 FQGTGA, per germline. V was trimmed by 2 bases and J by 5 bases, leaving 15 bases between them. The CDR3 sequence is CASSLGATQVETQYF. Written as DNA, the CDR3 is TGTGCCAGCAGCTTAGGGGCCACACAGGTTGAGACCCAGTACTTC.

The rearrangement uses TRBV19 and TRBJ1-1; D is possibly TRBD1 (6 bases). CDR1 is LNHDA, CDR2 SQIVND, per germline (reference sequence). The CDR3 sequence is 14 residues long. V gave up 4 bases and J gave up 4 bases, with 13 bases separating them. CDR3 region: CASSKQGFRTEAFF. In nucleotides, the CDR3 is TGTGCCAGTAGTAAACAGGGTTTTCGCACTGAAGCTTTCTTT.

The genes are TRBV9 and TRBJ2-1, with 7 bases aligning to TRBD1. This CDR3 has 15 amino acids. Germline loops: CDR1 SGDLS, CDR2 YYNGEE. V trimming: 7 bases; J trimming: 8 bases; junction bases outside the gene matches: 15. Here the CDR3 reads CASYRQGRDFDEQFF. CDR3 coding DNA: TGTGCCAGCTACCGACAGGGTCGTGATTTCGATGAGCAGTTCTTC.

In this sample, this clone turned up a few times. The chain joins TRBV13 to TRBJ2-7; 8 bases map to TRBD2. The CDR3 is 15 residues long. V shed 4 bases and J 0 bases; nucleotides not matched to a gene: 5. The germline V gene encodes CDR1 PRHDT and CDR2 FYEKMQ (reference sequence). CDR3 in DNA: TGTGCCAGCAGCTGGACCGGGACTAGCTCCTACGAGCAGTACTTC. As protein: CASSWTGTSSYEQYF.

This chain uses TRBV6-6 with TRBJ1-1; 9 positions agree with TRBD1. CDR1 and CDR2 (germline): MNHNY, SVGAGI (reference sequence). The CDR3 loop spans 13 amino acids. The V segment lost 5 bases and the J segment 5 bases; nucleotides outside the gene matches: 3. CDR3 protein: CASSRQGETEAFF. In nucleotides, the CDR3 is TGTGCCAGCAGTAGACAGGGGGAAACTGAAGCTTTCTTT.

The rearrangement links TRBV2 to TRBJ1-5; possible D gene TRBD1, 5 bases. CDR3 length: 14 amino acids. From germline, CDR1 is SNHLY and CDR2 FYNNEI. Between the trimmed V and J ends, which lost 2 bases and 4 bases, there was a span of 9 bases. In nucleotides, the CDR3 is TGTGCCAGCAGTGAAAGGGCAGGGAATCAGCCCCAGCATTTT. Translating it yields CASSERAGNQPQHF.

The rearrangement links TRBV6-5 to TRBJ1-2; TRBD1 matches at 8 bases. The CDR3 consists of 14 residues. Trimming took 6 bases from V and 5 from J; bases not matched to a gene: 8. Germline assignment: CDR1 MNHEY and CDR2 SVGAGI. CDR3 loop: CASSPGTGGYGYTF. In nucleotides, the CDR3 is TGTGCCAGCAGCCCCGGGACAGGCGGATATGGCTACACCTTC.

V usage is TRBV4-2 and J usage is TRBJ2-1; TRBD2 matches 14 bases. J was trimmed by 0 bases and V by 0 bases; bases with no gene match: 10. The CDR3 length is 21 residues. In germline, CDR1 is LGHNA, CDR2 YNFKEQ. The CDR3 here is CASSQESGLAGAPSSYNEQFF. The CDR3 coding sequence is TGTGCCAGCAGCCAAGAATCGGGACTAGCGGGGGCCCCGAGCTCCTACAATGAGCAGTTCTTC.

This sequence joins TRBV10-2 and TRBJ2-7, with a possible D match to TRBD1 (6 bases). Germline CDR1 and CDR2: WSHSY and SAAADI. The CDR3 consists of 14 residues. V lost 6 bases, J lost 6 bases, and 18 bases lay in between. The CDR3 loop reads CASRRAVLGGEQYF. Written as DNA, the CDR3 is TGCGCCAGCAGAAGGGCAGTATTAGGGGGCGAGCAGTACTTC.

There are a few counts of this clone. V is TRBV18 and J is TRBJ1-5, with TRBD1 matching over 7 bases. This CDR3 comprises 17 residues. Germline V gene sequence: CDR1 KGHSH, CDR2 LQKENI. V gave up 3 bases and J gave up 4 bases; unmatched junction bases: 12. The CDR3 bases are TGTGCCAGCTCACCGCAGCAGGGGGAAATCGGGAATCAGCCCCAGCATTTT. Its translation is CASSPQQGEIGNQPQHF.